The 31 T cell receptor beta chains below all came from one sample that was sequenced in a study of T cells in Graves' hyperthyroidism and ophthalmopathy. The CDR3 regions of TCR beta were amplified from RNA transcripts. The HTBI primer set served for first-round RT-PCR of the TCR CDR3. One entry per CDR3 protein results from TCRdb running MiXCR on the multiplex PCR reads. Counted here are under 350,000 distinct CDR3 sequences, about a sixth occurring once; the ten biggest clones make up roughly 50%. Sequencing input: blood. Source of these receptors: a woman aged 55-70 years with Graves' ophthalmopathy.

The table lists this clonotype with many counts. This chain links TRBV20-1 with TRBJ2-7; 7 bases match TRBD1. Germline CDR1 is DFQATT and CDR2 is SNEGSKA (reference sequence). The CDR3 runs to 14 residues. With 7 bases clipped from V and 4 bases from J, the junction kept 13 bases outside the gene matches. CDR3: CSGVYDRVRYEQYF. The CDR3 coding sequence is TGCAGTGGAGTATATGACAGGGTACGATACGAGCAGTACTTC.

This clonotype was picked up a small number of times. This chain uses TRBV30 with TRBJ1-6, with D tentatively TRBD1 (5 bases). Trimming left V 3 bases short and J 1 base short, with 16 bases between. Germline-derived CDR1 and CDR2 are GTSNPN and SVGIG (reference sequence). This CDR3 is 17 amino acids long. CDR3 in DNA: TGTGCCTGGAGGGGACCGCTGAGGGTTTCCTATAATTCACCCCTCCACTTT. It specifies CAWRGPLRVSYNSPLHF.

The chain combines TRBV12-3 or TRBV12-4 with TRBJ1-3; a weak D match, TRBD1 (6 bases). The CDR3 has 15 residues. V lost 5 bases and J 2 bases, leaving 13 bases between the germline ends. CDR3 sequence: CASSTHRVTGNTIYF. The CDR3 DNA sequence: TGTGCCAGCAGTACCCACAGGGTAACTGGAAACACCATATATTTT.

This clonotype was found many times. This chain joins TRBV7-6 and TRBJ2-1, with 8 bases matching TRBD2. V shed 3 bases and J 4 bases; nucleotides not matched to a gene: 5. Germline CDR1 SGHVS, CDR2 FNYEAQ. The CDR3 extends over 15 amino acids. DNA for the CDR3: TGTGCCAGCAGCTTTACTAGCGGCCGTTACAATGAGCAGTTCTTC. Amino acid sequence: CASSFTSGRYNEQFF.

This clonotype was seen repeatedly, ten times or more. This chain uses TRBV11-2 with TRBJ2-5, with a tentative D call TRBD2 (6 bases). V lost 5 bases and J 7 bases, leaving 17 bases between the germline ends. This CDR3 has 14 amino acids. In germline, CDR1 is SGHAT, CDR2 FQNNGV. CDR3 sequence (DNA): TGTGCCAGCAGCCCGCCGGGACTGAGGTCGACCCAGTACTTC. Its translation: CASSPPGLRSTQYF.

This clonotype has more than one count but fewer than ten. CDR3 amino acids: CASSQVTLVGQPQHF. The CDR3 DNA follows: TGCGCCAGCAGCCAAGTAACCCTAGTGGGTCAGCCCCAGCATTTT. V is TRBV4-1 and J is TRBJ1-5; unclear D gene. V dropped 1 base and J dropped 6 bases, with 13 bases sitting between them. This CDR3 is built from 15 residues. Per germline, CDR1 MGHRA and CDR2 YSYEKL.

This clonotype has at least ten counts. This sequence joins TRBV11-2 and TRBJ2-7; TRBD1 matches 8 bases. Germline lookup yields CDR1 SGHAT and CDR2 FQNNGV. The junction had 5 bases not matched to a gene; V was cut back by 1 base and J by 3 bases. The CDR3 has 15 residues. The CDR3 DNA reads TGTGCCAGCAGCTTAGGGACAGGGATAATCTACGAGCAGTACTTC. Encoded protein: CASSLGTGIIYEQYF.

The V call is TRBV5-1, the J call TRBJ2-7; TRBD1 matches 11 bases. The CDR3 is 15 residues long. J lost 2 bases, V lost 4 bases, and 5 bases had no gene match. Germline CDR1 is SGHRS and CDR2 is YFSETQ. CDR3 nucleotide sequence: TGCGCCAGCAGCCCGGACAGGGGGCCCCCCTACGAGCAGTACTTC. This encodes CASSPDRGPPYEQYF.

This clonotype was observed a handful of times. The J gene is TRBJ2-1, the V gene TRBV9; TRBD1 agrees at 7 bases. Trimming removed 4 bases from V and 13 bases from J; junction bases left unmatched: 14. CDR3 length: 14 residues. Germline V gene sequence: CDR1 SGDLS, CDR2 YYNGEE. The CDR3 DNA reads as TGTGCCAGCAGCTCCCGACAGGGTGAGGGGACACAGTTCTTC. The encoded protein is CASSSRQGEGTQFF.

This clonotype was picked up many times. The CDR3 DNA reads TGCAGTGCTGGTTCGGGACAGTGGGACGAGCAGTACTTC. This gives the protein CSAGSGQWDEQYF. The rearrangement joins TRBV20-1 to TRBJ2-7; 7 bases are shared with TRBD1. Per germline, CDR1 DFQATT and CDR2 SNEGSKA (reference sequence). Trimming at V came to 5 bases and at J to 5 bases, leaving 9 bases not matched to a gene. The CDR3 sequence is 13 residues long.

The chain couples TRBV14 to TRBJ1-6; no definite D call. CDR1 is SGHDN and CDR2 is FVKESK in the germline V gene. The V end was cut by 4 bases, the J end by 0 bases, with 13 bases between. The CDR3 consists of 17 residues. DNA for the CDR3: TGTGCCAGCAGCCTCACGGACGGTAGCTCCTATAATTCACCCCTCCACTTT. Its translation: CASSLTDGSSYNSPLHF.

This clonotype was seen more than once but under ten times. This rearrangement joins TRBV25-1 to TRBJ2-3, with unresolved D. The CDR3 has 13 amino acids. Germline values: CDR1 MGHDK, CDR2 SYGVNS. V was trimmed by 5 bases and J by 2 bases, leaving 8 bases between them. Here the CDR3 DNA reads TGTGCCAGCAGTCACTCGTCCACAGATACGCAGTATTTT. As protein: CASSHSSTDTQYF. Supplemented by reference TRBV25-1 and TRBJ2-3, the full variable domain reads EADIYQTPRYLVIGTGKKITLECSQTMGHDKMYWYQQDPGMELHLIHYSYGVNSTEKGDLSSESTVSRIRTEHFPLTLESARPSHTSQYLCASSHSSTDTQYFGPGTRLTVL.

This clonotype was observed a few times. The chain links TRBV3-1 to TRBJ2-7; tentatively, D is TRBD2 (5 bases). Germline CDR1 reads LGHDT; CDR2 reads YNNKEL (reference sequence). The CDR3 spans 14 residues. Trimming left V 7 bases short and J 3 bases short, with 16 bases between. CDR3 region: CASIPRLADYEQYF. In nucleotides, the CDR3 is TGTGCCAGCATCCCGCGGCTAGCCGACTACGAGCAGTACTTC.

This clonotype was observed at least ten times. The rearrangement uses TRBV6-2 or TRBV6-3 and TRBJ2-2; 7 nucleotides line up with TRBD1. There are 17 residues in the CDR3. The germline V gene encodes CDR1 MNHEY and CDR2 SVGEGT. Trimming cost V 2 bases and J 4 bases; bases outside gene matches: 10. This CDR3 reads CASSYGPGGTITGELFF. DNA for the CDR3: TGTGCCAGCAGTTACGGCCCAGGGGGTACTATCACCGGGGAGCTGTTTTTT.

This clonotype was seen many times. This chain joins TRBV20-1 and TRBJ2-6; unclear D gene. Trimming pared 1 base from V and 0 bases from J, leaving 4 bases between. The germline gives CDR1 DFQATT, CDR2 SNEGSKA (reference sequence). This CDR3 is 14 amino acids long. The CDR3 region is CSARAHSGANVLTF. CDR3 bases: TGCAGTGCTAGAGCCCACTCTGGGGCCAACGTCCTGACTTTC.

The genes are TRBV7-2 and TRBJ2-3; TRBD2 aligns across 9 bases. CDR1 and CDR2 (germline): SGHTA, FQGNSA. V shed 2 bases and J 1 base; nucleotides not matched to a gene: 10. The CDR3 is made up of 18 amino acids. CDR3 sequence reads: CASSLRTLAGFGTDTQYF. CDR3 coding DNA: TGTGCCAGCAGCTTAAGGACCCTAGCGGGGTTTGGCACAGATACGCAGTATTTT.

The table lists this clonotype with many counts. The chain employs TRBV5-8 and TRBJ2-2; D is unclear. This CDR3 has 13 residues. CDR1 and CDR2 from the germline V gene are SGHTS and YDEGEE. Trimming left V 5 bases short and J 0 bases short, with 5 bases between. CDR3 in amino acids: CASRVPNTGELFF. As DNA, the CDR3 is TGTGCCAGCAGAGTCCCGAACACCGGGGAGCTGTTTTTT.

This clonotype was observed at least ten times. The V call is TRBV27, the J call TRBJ2-3, with D uncertain. The CDR3 has 13 residues. CDR1 MNHEY and CDR2 SMNVEV come from the germline V gene (reference sequence). V was shortened by 2 bases and J by 4 bases, with 7 bases between the two germline ends. The CDR3, as DNA: TGTGCCAGCAGTTTAGGGTTCGCAGATACGCAGTATTTT. It specifies CASSLGFADTQYF.

In its sample, this clonotype was seen many times. The chain joins TRBV27 to TRBJ2-2; 11 bases are shared with TRBD2. The CDR3 totals 16 residues. V trimming: 7 bases; J trimming: 5 bases; junction bases outside the gene matches: 9. CDR1 and CDR2 from the germline V gene are MNHEY and SMNVEV (reference sequence). The CDR3 protein is CASKPPGLAATGELFF. Here the CDR3 DNA reads TGTGCCAGCAAACCACCGGGACTAGCGGCTACCGGGGAGCTGTTTTTT.

At least ten counts were recorded for this clonotype. The rearrangement uses TRBV7-9 and TRBJ2-5; weak D call: TRBD1 (6 bases). The V gene lost 1 base and the J gene lost 5 bases, with 17 bases spanning the gap. This CDR3 is 16 amino acids long. Germline loops: CDR1 SEHNR, CDR2 FQNEAQ (reference sequence). The CDR3 DNA follows: TGTGCCAGCAGCTTAGGGTACAGGGACGGTCGGGAGACCCAGTACTTC. This translates into CASSLGYRDGRETQYF.

This clonotype was found many times. The J gene is TRBJ1-5, the V gene TRBV6-2 or TRBV6-3; 7 bases map to TRBD1. The CDR3 contains 16 residues. The germline CDR1 and CDR2 sequences are MNHEY and SVGEGT. V lost 6 bases and J lost 3; bases outside the gene matches: 11. The CDR3 DNA reads as TGTGCCAGCAGCGGTACGGGACAGCTTTTCAATCAGCCCCAGCATTTT. This gives the protein CASSGTGQLFNQPQHF.

The chain recombines TRBV15 with TRBJ1-1; D remains unclear. Trimming pared 0 bases from V and 4 bases from J, leaving 12 bases between. Germline-derived CDR1 and CDR2 are LNHNV and YYDKDF (reference sequence). This CDR3 is 15 amino acids long. The CDR3 nucleotides read TGTGCCACCAGCAGAGATTTGGACGGTAGCACTGAAGCTTTCTTT. It encodes CATSRDLDGSTEAFF.

Worth noting for this clonotype: A much bigger clone sits one base away, suggesting this may be a read error. The V and J genes are TRBV5-1 and TRBJ1-2; 8 nucleotides match TRBD1. Germline values: CDR1 SGHRS, CDR2 YFSETQ. The CDR3 totals 14 residues. This CDR3 is CTSSPTTGVYGYTF. The CDR3 DNA is TGCACCAGCAGCCCAACGACAGGGGTCTATGGCTACACCTTC.

This clonotype was recorded only once. A clone one base away is much larger, so this may be a read error. Here the CDR3 reads CSASRTFYEQYF. CDR3 nucleotide sequence: TGCAGTGCTAGTCGGACGTTCTACGAGCAGTACTTC. V and J are TRBV20-1 and TRBJ2-7; the D is unclear. The CDR3 covers 12 residues. Deletions cut 3 bases from V and 3 bases from J, with 9 bases between. CDR1 is DFQATT, CDR2 SNEGSKA, per germline (reference sequence).

The rearrangement uses TRBV5-1 and TRBJ2-7; perhaps TRBD1 as D (6 bases). This CDR3 spans 14 amino acids. The ends were cut back, 0 bases at V and 3 bases at J, with 10 bases in the middle. The germline CDR1 and CDR2 sequences are SGHRS and YFSETQ. CDR3 bases: TGCGCCAGCAGCTTGGTGGGACAAAACTACGAGCAGTACTTC. This sequence encodes CASSLVGQNYEQYF.

This clonotype was seen ten or more times. V is TRBV7-2 and J is TRBJ2-7; a weak D match, TRBD2 (6 bases). CDR3 length equals 16 residues. V gave up 1 base and J gave up 0 bases, with 13 bases separating them. The germline gives CDR1 SGHTA, CDR2 FQGNSA. CDR3: CASSLEGGDLSYEQYF. CDR3 DNA: TGTGCCAGCAGCTTAGAGGGCGGGGACCTCTCCTACGAGCAGTACTTC.

V is TRBV5-1 and J is TRBJ1-4; a weak D match, TRBD1 (6 bases). CDR1 is SGHRS, CDR2 YFSETQ, per germline. The V gene lost 0 bases and the J gene lost 5 bases, with 14 bases spanning the gap. CDR3 size: 16 residues. CDR3 in amino acids: CASSLGQTGVNEKLFF. As DNA, the CDR3 is TGCGCCAGCAGCTTGGGGCAGACAGGAGTCAATGAAAAACTGTTTTTT.

This clonotype showed up just a few times. The chain uses TRBV7-2 and TRBJ1-6; possible D gene TRBD1, 5 bases. The CDR3 is 18 amino acids. Between the trimmed V and J ends, which lost 1 base and 8 bases, there was a span of 21 bases. Germline assignment: CDR1 SGHTA and CDR2 FQGNSA. This CDR3 reads CASSLVWVIQGVDSPLHF. CDR3 DNA: TGTGCCAGCAGCTTAGTTTGGGTGATCCAGGGTGTGGATTCACCCCTCCACTTT.

This rearrangement joins TRBV6-5 to TRBJ1-1; no clear D gene. This CDR3 region has 15 residues. CDR1 and CDR2 from the germline V gene are MNHEY and SVGAGI. With 0 bases removed from V and 4 bases from J, the gap between germline ends came to 12 bases. CDR3 protein: CASSYSDPEITEAFF. The CDR3 DNA reads as TGTGCCAGCAGTTACTCCGACCCAGAGATCACTGAAGCTTTCTTT.

This clonotype was seen ten or more times. The V and J genes are TRBV18 and TRBJ1-5; 7 bases agree with TRBD1. The CDR3 runs to 15 residues. Germline V gene data show CDR1 as KGHSH and CDR2 as LQKENI. J gave up 3 bases and V 1 base, and 3 bases lay outside the gene matches. The CDR3 sequence: CASSPQGANNQPQHF. The DNA for the CDR3 is TGTGCCAGCTCACCACAGGGGGCGAACAATCAGCCCCAGCATTTT.

This clonotype has a count of ten or more. This rearrangement joins TRBV7-8 to TRBJ2-7; perhaps D is TRBD1 or TRBD2 (5 bases each). Per the germline V gene, CDR1 is SGHVS and CDR2 is FQNEAQ. Trimming shortened V by 1 base and J by 5 bases, and 12 bases separated the two germline ends. The length of the CDR3 is 14 residues. The CDR3 DNA is TGTGCCAGCAGCTTAGGAGGGGATTCCAACGAGCAGTACTTC. Amino acids: CASSLGGDSNEQYF.